The clone carrying this TCR beta chain was recorded a few times. What it binds is unknown. The iRepertoire nested amplicon-rescue multiplex PCR amplified TCR alpha and beta CDR3s from RNA. One-step reverse transcription and amplification started from approximately 100-400 ng of tissue mRNA or PBMC total RNA. TCRdb fed the multiplex PCR reads into MiXCR, producing one record per CDR3 protein. There are approximately 120,000 distinct CDR3 sequences in the sample; approximately 25% occur only once, and roughly 15% lies in the top ten. The junction had 8 bases not matched to a gene; V was cut back by 7 bases and J by 6 bases. This CDR3 contains 13 residues. CDR1 is SQVTM and CDR2 is ANQGSEA in the germline V gene. This sample stems from a study of glioma-infiltrating T cells. Whole-study results and caveats: Tissue and blood shared very few CDR3 sequences.

The sequencing input was glioma tissue, nonneoplastic brain tissue, or PBMCs (not recorded which). The sequence was collected from a human donor with low-grade glioma or glioblastoma, undergoing nonglioma brain surgery, or in good health (not recorded which). The rearrangement joins TRBV29-1 to TRBJ2-2; 7 nucleotides match TRBD2. DNA for the CDR3: TGCAGCGCCGGGACCGCGGGGGCCGGGGAGCTGTTTTTT. Encoded protein: CSAGTAGAGELFF.